The present T cell receptor beta chain was sequenced within a study of T cell responses to AZD1222 COVID-19 vaccine. Worth noting for this clone: Its target is unknown. The sample contains more than one DNA sequence encoding this CDR3.

Some clones are missing from TCRdb's copy, which holds only in-frame ones; the method was immunoSEQ multiplex PCR. This sample yields some 180,000 clones, of which around 90% are seen a single time; approximately 1.9% belongs to the top ten. General observations from the study: Seropositive AZD1222 recipients at baseline numbered only five to seven. Clonal diversity was possibly underestimated; the donors were predominantly white British and more often female.

This TCR was sampled from an adult who received the AZD1222 COVID-19 vaccine. This specimen was peripheral blood, taken 28 days after the second AZD1222 dose.

In DNA form, the CDR3 reads TGTGCCAGCAGACGGACAGGGGGCGAGACCCAGTACTTC. Its protein product is CASRRTGGETQYF. The genes are TRBV27 and TRBJ2-5, with 11 bases lining up with TRBD1. V was clipped by 6 bases and J by 5 bases; unmatched bases: 2. The CDR3 is 13 amino acids. Germline lookup yields CDR1 MNHEY and CDR2 SMNVEV (reference sequence).